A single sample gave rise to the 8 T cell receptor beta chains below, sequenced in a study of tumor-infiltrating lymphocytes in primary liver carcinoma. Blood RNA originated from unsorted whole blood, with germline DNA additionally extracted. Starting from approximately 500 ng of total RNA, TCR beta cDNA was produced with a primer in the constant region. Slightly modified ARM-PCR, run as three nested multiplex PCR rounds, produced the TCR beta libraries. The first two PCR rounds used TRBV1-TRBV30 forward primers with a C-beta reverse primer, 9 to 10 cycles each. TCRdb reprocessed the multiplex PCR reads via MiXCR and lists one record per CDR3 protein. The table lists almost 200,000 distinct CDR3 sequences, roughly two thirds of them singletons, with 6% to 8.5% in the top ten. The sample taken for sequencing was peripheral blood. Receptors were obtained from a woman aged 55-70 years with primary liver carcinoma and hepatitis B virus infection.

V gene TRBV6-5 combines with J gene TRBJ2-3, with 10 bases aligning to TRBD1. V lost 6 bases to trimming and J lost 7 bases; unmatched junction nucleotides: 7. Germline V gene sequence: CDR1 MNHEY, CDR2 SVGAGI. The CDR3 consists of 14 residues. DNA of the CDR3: TGTGCCAGCAGCCGACAGGGGGCAACATATACGCAGTATTTT. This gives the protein CASSRQGATYTQYF.

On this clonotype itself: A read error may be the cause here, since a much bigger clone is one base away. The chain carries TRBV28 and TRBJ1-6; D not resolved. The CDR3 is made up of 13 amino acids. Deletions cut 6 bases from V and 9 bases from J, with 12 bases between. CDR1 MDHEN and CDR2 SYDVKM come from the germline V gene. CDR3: CASRPTHSSPLHF. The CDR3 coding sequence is TGTGCCAGCAGACCGACTCATAGTTCACCCCTCCACTTT.

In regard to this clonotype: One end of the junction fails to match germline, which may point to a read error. CDR3 protein: CAGRERNTEAFF. DNA for the CDR3: TGTGCCGGCAGGGAAAGGAACACTGAAGCTTTCTTT. The gene calls are TRBV11-3 and TRBJ1-1; possibly TRBD1 for D (5 bases). Germline lookup yields CDR1 SGHNT and CDR2 YENEEA. CDR3 length: 12 residues.

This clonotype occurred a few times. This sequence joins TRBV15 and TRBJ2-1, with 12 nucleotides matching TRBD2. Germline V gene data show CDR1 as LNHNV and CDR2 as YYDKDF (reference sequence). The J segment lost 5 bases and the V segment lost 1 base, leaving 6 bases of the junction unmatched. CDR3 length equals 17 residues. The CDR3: CATSRGGLAGRDNEQFF. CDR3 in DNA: TGTGCCACCAGCAGAGGGGGACTAGCGGGCAGAGACAATGAGCAGTTCTTC.

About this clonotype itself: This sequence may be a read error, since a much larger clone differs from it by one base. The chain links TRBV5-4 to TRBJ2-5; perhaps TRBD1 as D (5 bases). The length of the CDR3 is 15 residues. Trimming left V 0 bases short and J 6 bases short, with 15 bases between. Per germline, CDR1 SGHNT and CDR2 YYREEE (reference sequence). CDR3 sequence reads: CASSLAWGPWQTQYF. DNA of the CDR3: TGTGCCAGCAGCTTGGCCTGGGGCCCATGGCAGACCCAGTACTTC.

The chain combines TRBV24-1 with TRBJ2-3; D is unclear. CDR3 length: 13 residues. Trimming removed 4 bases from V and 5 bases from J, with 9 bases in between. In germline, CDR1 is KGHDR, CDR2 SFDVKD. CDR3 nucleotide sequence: TGTGCCACCAGTGAAAGTAACAAAGATACGCAGTATTTT. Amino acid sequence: CATSESNKDTQYF.

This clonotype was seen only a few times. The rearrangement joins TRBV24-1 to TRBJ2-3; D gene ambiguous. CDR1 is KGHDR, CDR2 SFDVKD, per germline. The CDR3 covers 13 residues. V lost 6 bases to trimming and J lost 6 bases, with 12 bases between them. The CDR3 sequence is CATSLLGSDTQYF. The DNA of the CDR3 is TGTGCCACCAGTCTGCTCGGGTCCGATACGCAGTATTTT.

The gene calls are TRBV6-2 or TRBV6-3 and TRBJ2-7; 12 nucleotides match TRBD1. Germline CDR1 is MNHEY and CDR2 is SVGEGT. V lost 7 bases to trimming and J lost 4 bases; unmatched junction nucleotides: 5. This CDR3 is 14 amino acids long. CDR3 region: CASNRDRGLYEQYV. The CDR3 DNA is TGTGCCAGCAACCGGGACAGGGGGCTTTACGAGCAGTACGTC.